A single sample gave rise to the 16 T cell receptor beta chains below, sequenced in a study of regulatory T cells in long-lasting Graves disease. As to time point: persistent/refractory GD, antithyroid drugs over 5 years with positive TRAb. PBMC-extracted RNA yielded the TCR library. With iRepertoire HTBI primers and Arm-PCR of CDR3 regions, TCR beta libraries were built. Each CDR3 protein gets one entry after TCRdb re-called the multiplex PCR reads with MiXCR. The top ten hold roughly an eighth of the sample, which has 350,000 to 500,000 distinct CDR3 sequences, 21% seen once. Sequencing was performed on peripheral blood mononuclear cells (PBMCs), taken when the disease was refractory, from a patient treated with antithyroid drugs. Source of these receptors: a female donor with Graves disease.

V gene TRBV2 combines with J gene TRBJ1-5; D gene ambiguous. Germline values: CDR1 SNHLY, CDR2 FYNNEI. This CDR3 has 13 residues. Between the trimmed V and J ends, which lost 4 bases and 3 bases, there was a span of 7 bases. The chain's CDR3 is CASSASINQPQHF. CDR3 in DNA: TGTGCCAGCAGTGCCAGCATCAATCAGCCCCAGCATTTT.

This clonotype was counted many times. V gene TRBV5-1 combines with J gene TRBJ2-7; a weak D match, TRBD1 (6 bases). The CDR3 has 13 residues. Trimming cost V 0 bases and J 5 bases, with 9 bases left between them. Per the germline V gene, CDR1 is SGHRS and CDR2 is YFSETQ. CDR3 in DNA: TGCGCCAGCAGCTTGGACAGGGCCGACGAGCAGTACTTC. Amino acid sequence: CASSLDRADEQYF. Supplemented by reference TRBV5-1 and TRBJ2-7, the full variable domain reads KAGVTQTPRYLIKTRGQQVTLSCSPISGHRSVSWYQQTPGQGLQFLFEYFSETQRNKGNFPGRFSGRQFSNSRSEMNVSTLELGDSALYLCASSLDRADEQYFGPGTRLTVT.

The CDR3 coding sequence is TGTGCCAGCAGTTTATTTTCCGGGACAGGGAAGATAAATGAGCAGTTCTTC. Protein: CASSLFSGTGKINEQFF. The V gene is TRBV28, the J gene TRBJ2-1, with 9 bases identical to TRBD1. Trimming at V came to 1 base and at J to 7 bases, leaving 11 bases not matched to a gene. The CDR3 totals 17 residues. Germline CDR1 MDHEN, CDR2 SYDVKM. Supplemented by reference TRBV28 and TRBJ2-1, the full variable domain reads DVKVTQSSRYLVKRTGEKVFLECVQDMDHENMFWYRQDPGLGLRLIYFSYDVKMKEKGDIPEGYSVSREKKERFSLILESASTNQTSMYLCASSLFSGTGKINEQFFGPGTRLTVL.

As regards this clonotype: With a much larger clone just one base away, this may be a read error. The chain has TRBV7-6 and TRBJ2-2, with D uncertain. Trimming left V 6 bases short and J 7 bases short, with 15 bases between. There are 14 residues in the CDR3. Germline CDR1 reads SGHVS; CDR2 reads FNYEAQ. The CDR3 nucleotides read TGTGCCAGCAGTTTATTTCAGGTCATCGGGGAGCTGTTTTTT. Its translation: CASSLFQVIGELFF.

This clonotype has a count of ten or more. This chain links TRBV6-2 or TRBV6-3 with TRBJ2-7; D ambiguous. There are 14 residues in the CDR3. The germline V gene encodes CDR1 MNHEY and CDR2 SVGEGT. V shed 0 bases and J shed 2 bases, with 8 bases lying between them. CDR3 sequence reads: CASSYSGPTYEQYF. CDR3 nucleotides: TGTGCCAGCAGTTACTCAGGACCCACCTACGAGCAGTACTTC.

The table lists this clonotype with many counts. The CDR3: CSVEDIGAKEGYTF. The CDR3 coding sequence is TGCAGCGTTGAAGATATCGGAGCCAAGGAGGGCTACACCTTC. The rearrangement uses TRBV29-1 and TRBJ1-2, with unresolved D. Trimming cost V 0 bases and J 8 bases, with 16 bases left between them. CDR1 is SQVTM and CDR2 is ANQGSEA in the germline V gene. The CDR3 is made up of 14 amino acids.

This clonotype came up many times. The chain has TRBV28 and TRBJ2-5; D unresolved. The CDR3 is 14 amino acids. The ends were cut back, 6 bases at V and 5 bases at J, with 16 bases in the middle. CDR1 and CDR2 from the germline V gene are MDHEN and SYDVKM. The CDR3 loop reads CASRSANTWETQYF. Written as DNA, the CDR3 is TGTGCCAGCAGATCGGCCAATACCTGGGAGACCCAGTACTTC.

The chain recombines TRBV6-5 with TRBJ2-5, with D possibly TRBD2 on 6 matching bases. The CDR3 runs 17 residues. V shed 3 bases and J shed 0 bases, with 17 bases lying between them. The germline V gene has CDR1 MNHEY and CDR2 SVGAGI. Here the CDR3 DNA reads TGTGCCAGCAGTTATAATTCATTGGAGGGGAACCAAGAGACCCAGTACTTC. Amino acid sequence: CASSYNSLEGNQETQYF.

This clonotype has just a few counts. The rearrangement links TRBV7-2 to TRBJ2-7, with 10 nucleotides matching TRBD2. The J segment lost 0 bases and the V segment lost 6 bases, leaving 11 bases of the junction unmatched. Germline V lookup: CDR1 SGHTA, CDR2 FQGNSA. The CDR3 runs 17 residues. The CDR3 bases are TGTGCCAGCAGTCAGCGGGGTAGCGGGAGGCCCTCCTACGAGCAGTACTTC. It translates to CASSQRGSGRPSYEQYF.

The table lists this clonotype with a few counts. The V call is TRBV15, the J call TRBJ2-3; D might be TRBD1 or TRBD2, each matching 5 bases. The CDR3 is 16 residues long. With 0 bases removed from V and 2 bases from J, the gap between germline ends came to 12 bases. Germline values: CDR1 LNHNV, CDR2 YYDKDF (reference sequence). CDR3 nucleotides: TGTGCCACCAGCAGAGATCCGCAGGGACCCACAGATACGCAGTATTTT. Encoded protein: CATSRDPQGPTDTQYF.

CDR3 amino acids: CATSRDVPGGNEKLFF. CDR3 bases: TGTGCCACCAGCAGAGATGTGCCAGGGGGGAATGAAAAACTGTTTTTT. The chain has TRBV15 and TRBJ1-4, with 7 nucleotides matching TRBD1. CDR1 and CDR2 (germline): LNHNV, YYDKDF (reference sequence). The CDR3 has 16 residues. Trimming took 0 bases from V and 5 from J; bases not matched to a gene: 6.

The chain carries TRBV27 and TRBJ2-3, with 9 nucleotides matching TRBD1. CDR1 MNHEY and CDR2 SMNVEV come from the germline V gene (reference sequence). The J segment lost 2 bases and the V segment lost 8 bases, leaving 8 bases of the junction unmatched. The CDR3 spans 15 residues. The CDR3 nucleotides are TGTGCCAGCTCCTCTGGGACAGGGATCACAGATACGCAGTATTTT. Encoded protein: CASSSGTGITDTQYF.

This clonotype was seen a few times. This chain links TRBV30 with TRBJ1-1; D unclear. The CDR3 extends over 11 amino acids. From germline, CDR1 is GTSNPN and CDR2 SVGIG (reference sequence). The germline V and J ends were trimmed by 2 bases and 7 bases, with 8 bases remaining between them. CDR3 sequence: CAWSRGIEAFF. The CDR3 DNA sequence: TGTGCCTGGAGTCGCGGAATTGAAGCTTTCTTT.

This clonotype was detected only a few times. Germline and junction disagree at one end, which may indicate a read error. V and J are TRBV29-1 and TRBJ1-1; D is perhaps TRBD1 (5 bases). Germline values: CDR1 SQVTM, CDR2 ANQGSEA. CDR3 length: 13 amino acids. The CDR3 nucleotides read TGCAGCGTTGATGAGGGACGCCGAACTGGAGCTTTCTTT. It codes for CSVDEGRRTGAFF.

In its sample, this clonotype was seen a few times. V is TRBV6-1 and J is TRBJ1-1; weak D call: TRBD1 (5 bases). Germline lookup yields CDR1 MNHNS and CDR2 SASEGT. The CDR3 is 15 residues long. V was trimmed by 6 bases and J by 0 bases, leaving 14 bases between them. The CDR3 region has the DNA TGTGCCAGCAGCAATTCCGGGGCAGTGAACACTGAAGCTTTCTTT. Protein product: CASSNSGAVNTEAFF.

This clonotype turned up a few times. The V gene is TRBV19, the J gene TRBJ2-5, with D possibly TRBD1 on 7 matching bases. Trimming removed 5 bases from V and 4 bases from J, with 11 bases in between. Looked up from germline, CDR1 is LNHDA and CDR2 is SQIVND (reference sequence). This CDR3 is 13 amino acids long. In nucleotides, the CDR3 is TGTGCCAGTAGTGCAGGGGGACTAGAGACCCAGTACTTC. This sequence encodes CASSAGGLETQYF.